Presented here are 31 T cell receptor beta chains from one specimen sequenced in a study of beta chain features in type 1 diabetes. Isolated RNA was reverse transcribed in full, so expressed TCRB transcripts were sequenced. Sequenced by immunoSEQ multiplex PCR; TCRdb stores in-frame clones only, minus some. The sample carries 640,000 or so clones, 13% recorded once. Study outcomes and limitations: Moderate yet significant TCRB CDR3 shortening was seen in Type 1 diabetes patients in all four CD4+ subsets.

Which antigens these TCRs recognize remains unknown. The sample comprised naive CD4+ T cells from blood. These receptors all stem from a man in his late teens or twenties with type 1 diabetes.

This clone was picked up a small number of times. The rearrangement links TRBV9 to TRBJ2-1; the match to TRBD2 covers 8 bases. There are 15 residues in the CDR3. Germline values: CDR1 SGDLS, CDR2 YYNGEE. V was clipped by 1 base and J by 8 bases; unmatched bases: 8. For the CDR3, the DNA is TGTGCCAGCAGCGTAACTGGGACTAGTGCGCATGAGCAGTTCTTC. Translation: CASSVTGTSAHEQFF.

The chain is built from TRBV11-2 and TRBJ1-1; D is unclear. CDR1 and CDR2 from the germline V gene are SGHAT and FQNNGV. This CDR3 is built from 14 residues. V shed 1 base and J shed 1 base, with 7 bases lying between them. The CDR3 sequence: CASSLVRENTEAFF. CDR3 nucleotide sequence: TGTGCCAGCAGCTTAGTAAGGGAGAACACTGAAGCTTTCTTT.

This clone was seen only a few times. This sequence joins TRBV18 and TRBJ2-1, with 9 bases that match TRBD1. In germline, CDR1 is KGHSH, CDR2 LQKENI. After removal of 6 bases from V and 9 bases from J, the junction contained 15 bases not matched to a gene. The CDR3 contains 16 residues. The CDR3 loop is CASSPPRTGASREQFF. The CDR3 bases are TGTGCCAGCTCCCCGCCCCGGACAGGGGCAAGCCGTGAGCAGTTCTTC.

This clone was seen only a few times. Additional DNA sequences in this sample encode the identical CDR3. The V gene is TRBV30, the J gene TRBJ2-3; D unclear. This CDR3 has 12 residues. V was clipped by 0 bases and J by 3 bases, with 4 bases between them. Germline V CDR1 and CDR2: GTSNPN, SVGIG (reference sequence). Written as DNA, the CDR3 is TGTGCCTGGAGTGTGTCGACAGATACGCAGTATTTT. Protein sequence: CAWSVSTDTQYF. Full variable domain (remainder filled in from reference TRBV30 and TRBJ2-3): SQTIHQWPATLVQPVGSPLSLECTVEGTSNPNLYWYRQAAGRGLQLLFYSVGIGQISSEVPQNLSASRPQDRQFILSSKKLLLSDSGFYLCAWSVSTDTQYFGPGTRLTVL.

This clone was counted between two and nine times. An end of the junction does not agree with germline; a read error may underlie this. J is TRBJ1-2 and V is TRBV7-2; D gene unclear. CDR1 and CDR2 (germline): SGHTA, FQGNSA. The CDR3 sequence is 11 residues long. CDR3 in amino acids: CASSLFRALIF. For the CDR3, the DNA is TGTGCCAGCAGCTTGTTCAGAGCCCTGATCTTC.

This clone was seen a handful of times. This rearrangement joins TRBV7-9 to TRBJ1-1; tentatively, D is TRBD1 (6 bases). The CDR3 spans 12 residues. From germline, CDR1 is SEHNR and CDR2 FQNEAQ (reference sequence). V lost 2 bases, J lost 8 bases, and 9 bases lay in between. The CDR3 nucleotides read TGTGCCAGCAGCTTACGGGACAAGGAAGCTTTCTTT. It codes for CASSLRDKEAFF.

Notes on this clone: At one of its ends the junction is not consistent with the germline gene, which may arise from a read error. V is TRBV10-1 and J is TRBJ1-1; 9 nucleotides line up with TRBD1. CDR1 is WNHNN, CDR2 SYGVQD, per germline (reference sequence). The CDR3 loop spans 14 amino acids. CDR3 in DNA: TGCGCCAGCAGCGTCGGGACAGGGAACGCTGAAGCTTTCTTT. The encoded protein is CASSVGTGNAEAFF.

The chain recombines TRBV2 with TRBJ2-7; D is unclear. This CDR3 comprises 12 residues. The germline V gene encodes CDR1 SNHLY and CDR2 FYNNEI. Trimming cost V 4 bases and J 3 bases, with 7 bases left between them. The CDR3 reads CASSVGSYEQYF. In DNA, the CDR3 is TGTGCCAGCAGTGTAGGAAGCTACGAGCAGTACTTC.

The rearrangement joins TRBV5-1 to TRBJ2-1; 12 bases match TRBD1. V was clipped by 4 bases and J by 4 bases; unmatched bases: 3. The CDR3 length is 15 residues. Germline V gives CDR1 SGHRS, CDR2 YFSETQ. The CDR3 loop reads CASSVGQGAYNEQFF. In DNA, the CDR3 is TGCGCCAGCAGCGTGGGACAGGGGGCTTACAATGAGCAGTTCTTC.

This clone occurred a few times. The chain carries TRBV6-6 and TRBJ2-5; TRBD2 is a possible D gene (5 bases). The ends were cut back, 5 bases at V and 5 bases at J, with 18 bases in the middle. Germline lookup yields CDR1 MNHNY and CDR2 SVGAGI (reference sequence). This CDR3 region has 15 residues. For the CDR3, the DNA is TGTGCCAGCAGTCCCCGTAGAGATCGGGGTGAGACCCAGTACTTC. Translating it yields CASSPRRDRGETQYF.

The chain joins TRBV9 to TRBJ1-1, with 9 bases lining up with TRBD1. Germline V gene data show CDR1 as SGDLS and CDR2 as YYNGEE. The V segment lost 4 bases and the J segment 3 bases; nucleotides outside the gene matches: 7. This CDR3 contains 15 residues. This CDR3 reads CASSPQGQGDTEAFF. CDR3 in DNA: TGTGCCAGCAGCCCCCAGGGACAGGGTGACACTGAAGCTTTCTTT.

The rearrangement links TRBV29-1 to TRBJ1-1; perhaps TRBD1 as D (6 bases). The ends were cut back, 7 bases at V and 1 base at J, with 16 bases in the middle. Germline V gene lookup returns CDR1 SQVTM and CDR2 ANQGSEA. The CDR3 is 14 amino acids. DNA for the CDR3: TGCAGCGGGGGGCCGGATGCGGGGAACACTGAAGCTTTCTTT. Residues: CSGGPDAGNTEAFF.

The chain is built from TRBV15 and TRBJ1-5; 8 nucleotides match TRBD1. This CDR3 is built from 15 residues. Looked up from germline, CDR1 is LNHNV and CDR2 is YYDKDF (reference sequence). With 2 bases clipped from V and 6 bases from J, the junction kept 6 bases outside the gene matches. The CDR3: CATSRQGAFSQPQHF. CDR3 coding DNA: TGTGCCACCAGCAGACAGGGGGCTTTTAGTCAGCCCCAGCATTTT. Complete variable domain (other parts from reference TRBV15 and TRBJ1-5): DAMVIQNPRYQVTQFGKPVTLSCSQTLNHNVMYWYQQKSSQAPKLLFHYYDKDFNNEADTPDNFQSRRPNTSFCFLDIRSPGLGDTAMYLCATSRQGAFSQPQHFGDGTRLSIL.

This rearrangement joins TRBV11-3 to TRBJ2-1; the D is unclear. Trimming left V 3 bases short and J 6 bases short, with 12 bases between. The CDR3 is 14 amino acids. The V gene's germline CDR1 is SGHNT and CDR2 YENEEA. The CDR3, as DNA: TGTGCCAGCAGCTTTAACAGCGAGACCAATGAGCAGTTCTTC. Residues: CASSFNSETNEQFF.

V usage is TRBV6-5 and J usage is TRBJ1-5, with no clear D. Germline CDR1 MNHEY, CDR2 SVGAGI. Trimming removed 5 bases at V and 7 bases at J, with 9 bases between. The CDR3 runs to 12 residues. The CDR3 region is CASSEVWQPQHF. In nucleotides, the CDR3 is TGTGCCAGCAGTGAAGTGTGGCAGCCCCAGCATTTT.

The J gene is TRBJ1-4, the V gene TRBV2; TRBD1 might be the D (6 bases). The V gene's germline CDR1 is SNHLY and CDR2 FYNNEI. The CDR3 is made up of 13 amino acids. The ends were cut back, 4 bases at V and 8 bases at J, with 11 bases in the middle. DNA for the CDR3: TGTGCCAGCAGTGTACAGGGAGGCGAAAAACTGTTTTTT. Its protein is CASSVQGGEKLFF.

This clone was seen more than once but under ten times. The rearrangement uses TRBV2 and TRBJ1-5, with TRBD1 as a possible D gene (6 bases). V was shortened by 8 bases and J by 11 bases, with 22 bases between the two germline ends. Per the germline V gene, CDR1 is SNHLY and CDR2 is FYNNEI. This CDR3 spans 14 amino acids. The CDR3 sequence: CASGTETGSSAQHF. CDR3 in DNA: TGTGCCAGCGGCACCGAGACAGGCTCATCGGCCCAGCATTTT.

This clone was detected a few times. This sequence joins TRBV29-1 and TRBJ2-1, with 12 bases aligning to TRBD2. Germline V gene sequence: CDR1 SQVTM, CDR2 ANQGSEA. V trimming: 4 bases; J trimming: 3 bases; junction bases outside the gene matches: 4. The CDR3 has 15 residues. Here the CDR3 reads CSVGTSGAYYNEQFF. CDR3 DNA: TGCAGCGTTGGGACTAGCGGGGCTTACTACAATGAGCAGTTCTTC.

Only a few counts were recorded for this clone. The chain recombines TRBV7-2 with TRBJ1-1; a weak D match, TRBD1 (5 bases). Germline CDR1 is SGHTA and CDR2 is FQGNSA. V lost 4 bases to trimming and J lost 4 bases, with 16 bases between them. CDR3 length: 15 residues. This chain's CDR3 is CASSSREGRGTEAFF. The DNA for the CDR3 is TGTGCCAGCAGCTCCAGAGAGGGAAGGGGCACTGAAGCTTTCTTT. Using reference TRBV7-2 and TRBJ1-1 for the parts outside the CDR3, the full variable domain is GAGVSQSPSNKVTEKGKDVELRCDPISGHTALYWYRQSLGQGLEFLIYFQGNSAPDKSGLPSDRFSAERTGGSVSTLTIQRTQQEDSAVYLCASSSREGRGTEAFFGQGTRLTVV.

This chain links TRBV5-1 with TRBJ2-1; 8 bases agree with TRBD2. With 4 bases clipped from V and 6 bases from J, the junction kept 15 bases outside the gene matches. The CDR3 loop spans 17 amino acids. Germline values: CDR1 SGHRS, CDR2 YFSETQ. The CDR3 region is CASSLPGGPSGGNEQFF. DNA for the CDR3: TGCGCCAGCAGCCTACCCGGCGGACCCAGCGGGGGCAATGAGCAGTTCTTC.

This clone was recorded a few times. The rearrangement joins TRBV2 to TRBJ1-3; D is possibly TRBD1 (5 bases). V dropped 3 bases and J dropped 0 bases, with 12 bases sitting between them. The CDR3 is 16 amino acids. Looked up from germline, CDR1 is SNHLY and CDR2 is FYNNEI. For the CDR3, the DNA is TGTGCCAGCAGTGATCCGGGACTCAACTCTGGAAACACCATATATTTT. Translation gives CASSDPGLNSGNTIYF.

This chain links TRBV28 with TRBJ2-7; the D gene is possibly TRBD1 (5 bases). The CDR3 loop spans 12 amino acids. Germline V lookup: CDR1 MDHEN, CDR2 SYDVKM. The germline V and J ends were trimmed by 4 bases and 6 bases, with 10 bases remaining between them. This CDR3 is CASSYRGAEQYF. CDR3 in DNA: TGTGCCAGCAGTTACCGTGGGGCCGAGCAGTACTTC.

In this sample, this clone turned up a few times. This chain connects TRBV7-7 to TRBJ2-3, with D perhaps matching TRBD1 (5 bases). The germline CDR1 and CDR2 sequences are SSHAT and FNYEAQ (reference sequence). Trimming took 6 bases from V and 2 from J, leaving 9 bases between them. The CDR3 is 13 residues long. DNA of the CDR3: TGTGCCAGCAGAGGACAAAACACAGATACGCAGTATTTT. Amino acid sequence: CASRGQNTDTQYF.

The J gene is TRBJ2-2, the V gene TRBV27; D gene ambiguous. Germline CDR1 and CDR2: MNHEY and SMNVEV (reference sequence). The CDR3 is made up of 13 amino acids. The germline V and J ends were trimmed by 2 bases and 7 bases, with 8 bases remaining between them. The CDR3: CASSLVGVGELFF. The CDR3, as DNA: TGTGCCAGCAGTTTAGTAGGAGTCGGGGAGCTGTTTTTT.

This clone was detected only a few times. This chain joins TRBV30 and TRBJ1-5; D remains unclear. The CDR3 sequence is 13 residues long. The V gene's germline CDR1 is GTSNPN and CDR2 SVGIG (reference sequence). V lost 0 bases to trimming and J lost 5 bases, with 8 bases between them. CDR3 sequence: CAWSVVGDQPQHF. The CDR3 DNA follows: TGTGCCTGGAGTGTGGTCGGGGATCAGCCCCAGCATTTT.

J is TRBJ1-5 and V is TRBV15; TRBD1 aligns across 7 bases. The J segment lost 9 bases and the V segment lost 0 bases, leaving 8 bases of the junction unmatched. The CDR3 consists of 15 residues. The germline V gene encodes CDR1 LNHNV and CDR2 YYDKDF (reference sequence). Written as DNA, the CDR3 is TGTGCCACCAGCAGAGAGGGTACAGGGGTATGGCCCCAGCATTTT. It translates to CATSREGTGVWPQHF.

The chain has TRBV11-3 and TRBJ2-7; D call uncertain. Trimming cost V 2 bases and J 1 base, with 6 bases left between them. This CDR3 contains 13 residues. The germline gives CDR1 SGHNT, CDR2 YENEEA. The CDR3, as DNA: TGTGCCAGCAGCTTAAAATCGTCCTACGAGCAGTACTTC. It specifies CASSLKSSYEQYF. Complete variable domain (other parts from reference TRBV11-3 and TRBJ2-7): EAGVVQSPRYKIIEKKQPVAFWCNPISGHNTLYWYLQNLGQGPELLIRYENEEAVDDSQLPKDRFSAERLKGVDSTLKIQPAELGDSAVYLCASSLKSSYEQYFGPGTRLTVT.

The chain links TRBV5-6 to TRBJ1-2; 9 nucleotides agree with TRBD1. V shed 4 bases, J shed 4 bases, and the junction held 8 bases outside the gene matches. The CDR3 sequence is 15 residues long. Germline CDR1 and CDR2: SGHDT and YYEEEE. The CDR3 DNA follows: TGTGCCAGCAGCCTGCTGACAGGGGGACCCTATGGCTACACCTTC. Protein sequence: CASSLLTGGPYGYTF.

The rearrangement links TRBV14 to TRBJ1-3; 7 bases are a match to TRBD1. Germline CDR1 reads SGHDN; CDR2 reads FVKESK. The CDR3 covers 13 residues. V shed 7 bases and J 3 bases; nucleotides not matched to a gene: 3. The chain's CDR3 is CASNRGDGNTIYF. CDR3 DNA sequence: TGTGCCAGCAACAGGGGCGATGGAAACACCATATATTTT.

In regard to this clone: Additional DNA sequences in this sample encode the identical CDR3. This chain joins TRBV18 and TRBJ2-5, with D possibly matching TRBD1 (5 bases). Per germline, CDR1 KGHSH and CDR2 LQKENI. V lost 1 base, J lost 5 bases, and 8 bases lay in between. There are 13 residues in the CDR3. The CDR3 sequence is CASSPQGDETQYF. The DNA of the CDR3 is TGTGCCAGCTCACCACAAGGGGATGAGACCCAGTACTTC. Supplemented by reference TRBV18 and TRBJ2-5, the full variable domain reads NAGVMQNPRHLVRRRGQEARLRCSPMKGHSHVYWYRQLPEEGLKFMVYLQKENIIDESGMPKERFSAEFPKEGPSILRIQQVVRGDSAAYFCASSPQGDETQYFGPGTRLLVL.

This chain connects TRBV18 to TRBJ1-1; D perhaps matches TRBD1 (6 bases). This CDR3 has 15 amino acids. Trimming left V 5 bases short and J 4 bases short, with 17 bases between. Germline CDR1 and CDR2: KGHSH and LQKENI. CDR3 DNA sequence: TGTGCCAGCTCAGCTCCGGGACAAGTGGTCACTGAAGCTTTCTTT. Its protein product is CASSAPGQVVTEAFF.